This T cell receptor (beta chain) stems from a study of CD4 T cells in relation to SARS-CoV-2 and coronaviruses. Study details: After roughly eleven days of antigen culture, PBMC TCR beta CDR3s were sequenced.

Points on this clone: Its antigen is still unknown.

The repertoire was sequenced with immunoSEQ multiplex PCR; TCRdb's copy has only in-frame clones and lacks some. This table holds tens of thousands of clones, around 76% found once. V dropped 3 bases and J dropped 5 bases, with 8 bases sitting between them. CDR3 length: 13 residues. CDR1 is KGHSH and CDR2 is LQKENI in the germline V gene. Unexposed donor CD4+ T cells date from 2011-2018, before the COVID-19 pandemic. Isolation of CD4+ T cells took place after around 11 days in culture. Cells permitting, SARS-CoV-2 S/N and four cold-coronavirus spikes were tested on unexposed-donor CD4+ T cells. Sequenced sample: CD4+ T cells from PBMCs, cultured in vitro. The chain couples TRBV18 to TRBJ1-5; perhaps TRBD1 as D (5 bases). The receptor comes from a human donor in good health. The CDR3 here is CASSPGGDQPQHF. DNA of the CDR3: TGTGCCAGCTCACCTGGGGGGGATCAGCCCCAGCATTTT.